Sequencing of this T cell receptor beta chain was carried out in a study of T cell repertoires in cytomegalovirus infection. This clonotype was seen more than once but under ten times. Its antigen remains unknown. From the reads, TCRdb called clonotypes with MiXCR, one entry per CDR3 protein. The sample gives about 830,000 distinct CDR3 sequences, approximately 29% of which show up once; about an eighth is in the top ten. The source of this sequence is a human donor in good health (CMV status not recorded). Some clones in this sample may be carry-over from other donors' samples. The sample was cultured CD8+ T cells from PBMCs, taken from culture after CMV antigen stimulation.

The CDR3 DNA is TGTGCCAGCAGAAGGAGGGGCGACACAGATACGCAGTATTTT. This gives the protein CASRRRGDTDTQYF. This rearrangement joins TRBV28 to TRBJ2-3; possible D gene TRBD2, 6 bases. The CDR3 has 14 residues. CDR1 and CDR2 (germline): MDHEN, SYDVKM. V dropped 6 bases and J dropped 2 bases, with 12 bases sitting between them.